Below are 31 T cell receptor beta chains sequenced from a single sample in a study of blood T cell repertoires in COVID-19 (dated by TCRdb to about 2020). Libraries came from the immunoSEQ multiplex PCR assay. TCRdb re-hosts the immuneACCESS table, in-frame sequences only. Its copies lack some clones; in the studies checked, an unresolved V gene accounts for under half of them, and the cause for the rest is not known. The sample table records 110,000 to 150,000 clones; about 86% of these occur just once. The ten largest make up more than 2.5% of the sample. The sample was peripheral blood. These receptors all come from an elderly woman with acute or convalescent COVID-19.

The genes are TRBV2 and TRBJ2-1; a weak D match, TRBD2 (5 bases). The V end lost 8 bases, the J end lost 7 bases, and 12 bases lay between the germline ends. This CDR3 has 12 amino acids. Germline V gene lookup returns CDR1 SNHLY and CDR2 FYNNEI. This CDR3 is CASGLGRNEQFF. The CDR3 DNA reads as TGTGCCAGCGGACTGGGCAGAAATGAGCAGTTCTTC.

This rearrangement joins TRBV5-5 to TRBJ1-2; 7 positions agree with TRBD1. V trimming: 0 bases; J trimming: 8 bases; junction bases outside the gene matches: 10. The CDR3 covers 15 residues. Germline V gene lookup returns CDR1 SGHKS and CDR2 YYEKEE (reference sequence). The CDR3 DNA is TGTGCCAGCAGCTTGGAACTGACAGGGCCACGGGGCTACACCTTC. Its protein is CASSLELTGPRGYTF.

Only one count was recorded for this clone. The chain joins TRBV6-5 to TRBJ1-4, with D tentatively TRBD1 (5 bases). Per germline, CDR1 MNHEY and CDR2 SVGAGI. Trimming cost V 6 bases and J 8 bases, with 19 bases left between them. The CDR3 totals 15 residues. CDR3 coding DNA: TGTGCCAGCAGCTTTAATCGGGGGAGTGGGGAAAAACTGTTTTTT. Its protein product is CASSFNRGSGEKLFF.

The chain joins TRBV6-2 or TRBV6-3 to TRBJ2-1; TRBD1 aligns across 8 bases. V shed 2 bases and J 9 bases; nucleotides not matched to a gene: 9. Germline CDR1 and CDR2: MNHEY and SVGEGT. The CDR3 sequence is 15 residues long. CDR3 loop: CASSYADRARGEQFF. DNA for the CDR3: TGTGCCAGCAGTTACGCGGACAGGGCGAGAGGTGAGCAGTTCTTC.

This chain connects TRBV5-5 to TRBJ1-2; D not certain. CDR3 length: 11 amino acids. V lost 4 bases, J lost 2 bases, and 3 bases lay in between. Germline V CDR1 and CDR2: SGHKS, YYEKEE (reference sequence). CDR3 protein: CASSLNYGYTF. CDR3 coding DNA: TGTGCCAGCAGCCTGAACTATGGCTACACCTTC.

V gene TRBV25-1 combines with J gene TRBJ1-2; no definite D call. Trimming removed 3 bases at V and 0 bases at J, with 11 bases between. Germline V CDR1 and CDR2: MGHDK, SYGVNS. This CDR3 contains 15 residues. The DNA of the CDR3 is TGTGCCAGCAGTGACCCTGCGGGCGCTAACTATGGCTACACCTTC. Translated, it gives CASSDPAGANYGYTF.

CDR3 in DNA: TGTGCCAGCAGCTTAGCGCTCAGACTAATCGAAACTAATGAAAAACTGTTTTTT. Translating gives CASSLALRLIETNEKLFF. The chain combines TRBV7-6 with TRBJ1-4, with no clear D. This CDR3 has 18 amino acids. Trimming cost V 0 bases and J 1 base, with 15 bases left between them. Germline V gene lookup returns CDR1 SGHVS and CDR2 FNYEAQ.

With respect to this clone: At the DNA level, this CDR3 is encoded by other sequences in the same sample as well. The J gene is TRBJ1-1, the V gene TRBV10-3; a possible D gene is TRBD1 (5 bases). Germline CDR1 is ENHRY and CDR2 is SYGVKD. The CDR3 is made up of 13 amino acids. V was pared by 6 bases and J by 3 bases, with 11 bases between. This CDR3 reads CAISDRQYTEAFF. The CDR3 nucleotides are TGTGCCATCAGCGACCGACAGTACACTGAAGCTTTCTTT.

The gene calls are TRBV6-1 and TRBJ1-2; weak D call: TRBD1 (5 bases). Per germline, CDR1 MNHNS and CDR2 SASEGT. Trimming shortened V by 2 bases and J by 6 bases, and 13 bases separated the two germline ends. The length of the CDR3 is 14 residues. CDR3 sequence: CASSEHQGPDGYTF. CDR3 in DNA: TGTGCCAGCAGTGAACACCAGGGCCCCGATGGCTACACCTTC.

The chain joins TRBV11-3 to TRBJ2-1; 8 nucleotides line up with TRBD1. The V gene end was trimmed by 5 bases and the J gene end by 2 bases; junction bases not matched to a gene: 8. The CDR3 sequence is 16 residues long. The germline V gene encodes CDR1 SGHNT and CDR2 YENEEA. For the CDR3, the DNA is TGTGCCAGCAGCGCCCGGACAGGGAACACCTACAATGAGCAGTTCTTC. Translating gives CASSARTGNTYNEQFF.

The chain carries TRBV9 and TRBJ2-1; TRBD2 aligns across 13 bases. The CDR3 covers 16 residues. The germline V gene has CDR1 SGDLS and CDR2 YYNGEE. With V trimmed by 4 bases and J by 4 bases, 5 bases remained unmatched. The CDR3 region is CASSPRTSGGYNEQFF. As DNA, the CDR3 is TGTGCCAGCAGCCCCCGGACTAGCGGGGGTTACAATGAGCAGTTCTTC.

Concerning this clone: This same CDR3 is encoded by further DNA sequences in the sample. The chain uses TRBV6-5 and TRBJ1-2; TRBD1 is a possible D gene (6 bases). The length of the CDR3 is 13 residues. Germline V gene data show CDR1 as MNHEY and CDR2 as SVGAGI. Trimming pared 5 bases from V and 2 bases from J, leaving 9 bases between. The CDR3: CASSPRGNYGYTF. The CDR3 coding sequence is TGTGCCAGCAGTCCCAGGGGCAACTATGGCTACACCTTC.

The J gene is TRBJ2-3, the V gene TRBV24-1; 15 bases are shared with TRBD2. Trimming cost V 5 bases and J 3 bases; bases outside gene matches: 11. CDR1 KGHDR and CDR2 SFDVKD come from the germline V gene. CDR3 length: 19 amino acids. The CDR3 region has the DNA TGTGCCACCAGTGTCCTAGGACTAGCGGGGGGGCCAGGTACAGATACGCAGTATTTT. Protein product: CATSVLGLAGGPGTDTQYF.

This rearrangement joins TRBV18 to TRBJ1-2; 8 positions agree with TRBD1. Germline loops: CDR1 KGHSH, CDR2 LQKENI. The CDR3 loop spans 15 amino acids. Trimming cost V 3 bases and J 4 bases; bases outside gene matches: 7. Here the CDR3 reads CASSPLDQGAYGYTF. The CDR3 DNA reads TGTGCCAGCTCACCGCTAGATCAGGGGGCCTATGGCTACACCTTC.

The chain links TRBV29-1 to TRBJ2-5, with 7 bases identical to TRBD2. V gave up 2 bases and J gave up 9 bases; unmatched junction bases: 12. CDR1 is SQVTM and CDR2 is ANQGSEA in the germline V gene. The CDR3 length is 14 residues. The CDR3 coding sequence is TGCAGCGTTGAACTCCCCGGGGAGGGATTGTCCCAGTACTTC. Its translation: CSVELPGEGLSQYF.

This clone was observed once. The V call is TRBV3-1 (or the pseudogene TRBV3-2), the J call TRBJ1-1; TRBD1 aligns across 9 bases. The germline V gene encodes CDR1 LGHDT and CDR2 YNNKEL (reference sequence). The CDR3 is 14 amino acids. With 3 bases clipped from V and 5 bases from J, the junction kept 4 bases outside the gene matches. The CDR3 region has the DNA TGTGCCAGCAGCCACGGGACAGGGAATACTGAAGCTTTCTTT. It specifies CASSHGTGNTEAFF.

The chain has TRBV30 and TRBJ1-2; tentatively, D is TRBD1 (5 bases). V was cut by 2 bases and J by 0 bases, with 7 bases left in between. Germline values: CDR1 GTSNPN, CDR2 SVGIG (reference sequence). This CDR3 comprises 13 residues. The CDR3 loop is CAWSRGTNYGYTF. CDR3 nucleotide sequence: TGTGCCTGGAGTAGGGGAACTAACTATGGCTACACCTTC.

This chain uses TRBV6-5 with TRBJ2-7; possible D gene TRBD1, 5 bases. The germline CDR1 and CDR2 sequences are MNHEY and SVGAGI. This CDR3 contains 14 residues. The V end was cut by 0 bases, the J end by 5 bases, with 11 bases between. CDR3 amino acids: CASSYSGEEDEQYF. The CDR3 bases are TGTGCCAGCAGTTACTCAGGGGAAGAGGACGAGCAGTACTTC.

The CDR3 coding sequence is TGTGCCAGCAGCCCTAGACTAGCGGGGGGCGGTGAGCAGTTCTTC. It is translated as CASSPRLAGGGEQFF. This sequence joins TRBV4-2 and TRBJ2-1; 13 bases line up with TRBD2. J gave up 9 bases and V 4 bases, and 6 bases lay outside the gene matches. The CDR3 totals 15 residues. CDR1 and CDR2 from the germline V gene are LGHNA and YNFKEQ.

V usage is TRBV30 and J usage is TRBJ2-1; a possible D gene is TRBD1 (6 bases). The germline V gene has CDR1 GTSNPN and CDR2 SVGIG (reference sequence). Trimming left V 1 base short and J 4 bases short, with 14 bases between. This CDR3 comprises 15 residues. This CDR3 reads CAWSEGEQPYNEQFF. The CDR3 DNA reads TGTGCCTGGAGTGAGGGGGAGCAGCCTTACAATGAGCAGTTCTTC. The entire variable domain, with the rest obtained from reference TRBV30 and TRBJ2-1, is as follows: SQTIHQWPATLVQPVGSPLSLECTVEGTSNPNLYWYRQAAGRGLQLLFYSVGIGQISSEVPQNLSASRPQDRQFILSSKKLLLSDSGFYLCAWSEGEQPYNEQFFGPGTRLTVL.

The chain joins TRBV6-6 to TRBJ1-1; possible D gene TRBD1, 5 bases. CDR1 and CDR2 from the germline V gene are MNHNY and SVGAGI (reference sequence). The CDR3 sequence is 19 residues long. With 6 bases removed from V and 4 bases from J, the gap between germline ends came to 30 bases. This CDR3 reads CASSRTGLSGSVPPTEAFF. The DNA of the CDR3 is TGTGCCAGCAGCCGAACGGGACTCTCTGGGTCGGTACCGCCCACTGAAGCTTTCTTT.

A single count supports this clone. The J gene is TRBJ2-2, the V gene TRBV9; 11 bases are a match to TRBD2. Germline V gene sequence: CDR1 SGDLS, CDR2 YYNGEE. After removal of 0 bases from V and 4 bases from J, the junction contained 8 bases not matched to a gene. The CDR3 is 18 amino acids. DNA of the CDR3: TGTGCCAGCAGCGTAGTTGGACTAGCGGGTTGGGGCACCGGGGAGCTGTTTTTT. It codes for CASSVVGLAGWGTGELFF.

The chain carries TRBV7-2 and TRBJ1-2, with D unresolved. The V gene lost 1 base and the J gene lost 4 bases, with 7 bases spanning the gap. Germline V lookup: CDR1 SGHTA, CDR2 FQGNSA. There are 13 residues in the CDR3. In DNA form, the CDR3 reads TGTGCCAGCAGCTTAGGCCAGTTCTATGGCTACACCTTC. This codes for CASSLGQFYGYTF. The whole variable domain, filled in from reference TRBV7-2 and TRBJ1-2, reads GAGVSQSPSNKVTEKGKDVELRCDPISGHTALYWYRQSLGQGLEFLIYFQGNSAPDKSGLPSDRFSAERTGGSVSTLTIQRTQQEDSAVYLCASSLGQFYGYTFGSGTRLTVV.

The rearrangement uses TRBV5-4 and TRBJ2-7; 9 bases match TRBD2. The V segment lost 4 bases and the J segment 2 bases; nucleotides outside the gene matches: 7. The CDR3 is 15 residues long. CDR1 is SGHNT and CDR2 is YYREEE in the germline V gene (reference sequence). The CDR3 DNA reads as TGTGCCAGCAGCACCCGGACTAGCGAACCCTACGAGCAGTACTTC. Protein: CASSTRTSEPYEQYF.

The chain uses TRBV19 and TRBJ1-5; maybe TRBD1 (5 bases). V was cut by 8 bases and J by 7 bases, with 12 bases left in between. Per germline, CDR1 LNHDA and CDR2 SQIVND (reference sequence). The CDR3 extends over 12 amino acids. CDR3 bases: TGTGCCAGTCAAGCAGGGCAGCAGCCCCAGCATTTT. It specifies CASQAGQQPQHF.

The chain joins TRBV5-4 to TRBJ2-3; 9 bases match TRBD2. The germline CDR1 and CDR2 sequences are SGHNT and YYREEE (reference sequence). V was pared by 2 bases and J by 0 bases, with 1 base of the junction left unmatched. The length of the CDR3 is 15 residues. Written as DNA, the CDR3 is TGTGCCAGCAGCTTAACTAGCGGGAGCACAGATACGCAGTATTTT. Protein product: CASSLTSGSTDTQYF.

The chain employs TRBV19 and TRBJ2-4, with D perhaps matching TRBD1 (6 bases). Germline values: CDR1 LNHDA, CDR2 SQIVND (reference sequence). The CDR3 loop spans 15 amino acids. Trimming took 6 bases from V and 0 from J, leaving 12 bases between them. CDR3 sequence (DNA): TGTGCCAGTAGAAAGGGGGTGGTAGCCAAAAACATTCAGTACTTC. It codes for CASRKGVVAKNIQYF.

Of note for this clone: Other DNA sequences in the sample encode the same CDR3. In nucleotides, the CDR3 is TGTGCCAGCAGCTTAACAGGGTCGGCTGAAGCTTTCTTT. Residues: CASSLTGSAEAFF. The chain links TRBV7-9 to TRBJ1-1, with TRBD1 as a possible D gene (6 bases). The CDR3 is 13 residues long. The V gene lost 2 bases and the J gene lost 6 bases, with 10 bases spanning the gap. Germline CDR1 and CDR2: SEHNR and FQNEAQ (reference sequence).

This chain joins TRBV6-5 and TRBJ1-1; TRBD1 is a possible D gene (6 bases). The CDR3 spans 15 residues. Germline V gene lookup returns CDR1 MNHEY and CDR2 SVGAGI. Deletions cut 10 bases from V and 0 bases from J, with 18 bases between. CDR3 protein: CATRTARYLNTEAFF. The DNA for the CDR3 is TGTGCCACCCGGACAGCCCGGTATCTGAACACTGAAGCTTTCTTT.

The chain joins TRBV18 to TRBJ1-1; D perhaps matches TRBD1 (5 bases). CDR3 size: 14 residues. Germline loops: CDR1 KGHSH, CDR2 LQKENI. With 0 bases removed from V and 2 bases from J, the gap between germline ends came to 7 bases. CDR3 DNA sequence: TGTGCCAGCTCACCACCGGGACTTAACACTGAAGCTTTCTTT. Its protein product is CASSPPGLNTEAFF.

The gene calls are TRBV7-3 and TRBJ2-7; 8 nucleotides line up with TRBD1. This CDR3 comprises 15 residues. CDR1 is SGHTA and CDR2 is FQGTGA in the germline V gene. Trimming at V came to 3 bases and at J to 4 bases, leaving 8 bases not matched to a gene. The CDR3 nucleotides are TGTGCCAGCAGCTTGACCGGACAGGGACCATACGAGCAGTACTTC. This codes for CASSLTGQGPYEQYF.